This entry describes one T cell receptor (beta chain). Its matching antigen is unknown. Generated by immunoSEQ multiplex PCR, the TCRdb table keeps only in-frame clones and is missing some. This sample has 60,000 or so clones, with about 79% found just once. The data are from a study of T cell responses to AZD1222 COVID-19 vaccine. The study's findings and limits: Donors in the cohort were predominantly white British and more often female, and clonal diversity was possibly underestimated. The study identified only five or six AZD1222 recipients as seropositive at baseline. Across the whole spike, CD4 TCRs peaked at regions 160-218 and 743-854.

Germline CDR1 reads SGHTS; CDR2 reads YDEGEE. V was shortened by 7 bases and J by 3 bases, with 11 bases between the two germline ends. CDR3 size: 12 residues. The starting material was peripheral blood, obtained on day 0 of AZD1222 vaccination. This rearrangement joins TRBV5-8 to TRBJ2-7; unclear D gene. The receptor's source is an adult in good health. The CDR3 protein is CASGDTVYEQYV. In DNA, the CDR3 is TGTGCCAGCGGAGACACGGTCTACGAGCAGTACGTC.